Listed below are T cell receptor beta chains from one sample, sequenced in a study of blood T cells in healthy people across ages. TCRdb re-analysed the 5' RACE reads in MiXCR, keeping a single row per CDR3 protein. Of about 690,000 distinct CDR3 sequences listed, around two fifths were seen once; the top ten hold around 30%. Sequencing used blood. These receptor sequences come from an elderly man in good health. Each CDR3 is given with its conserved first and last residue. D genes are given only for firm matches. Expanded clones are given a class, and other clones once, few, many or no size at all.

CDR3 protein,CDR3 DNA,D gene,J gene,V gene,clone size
CASRDRTSGAQETQYF,TGTGCCAGCAGAGACAGGACTAGCGGGGCGCAAGAGACCCAGTACTTC,TRBD2,TRBJ2-5,TRBV2,few
CASRKGPSNEKLFF,TGTGCCAGCAGGAAGGGACCCTCGAATGAAAAACTGTTTTTT,NA,TRBJ1-4,TRBV7-9,NA
CASSQRQATNEKLFF,TGCGCCAGCAGCCAGAGACAGGCAACTAATGAAAAACTGTTTTTT,NA,TRBJ1-4,TRBV4-1,NA
CSVDELSVYTF,TGCAGCGTTGACGAACTGTCAGTCTACACCTTC,NA,TRBJ1-2,TRBV29-1,NA
CASSLSKVGPGDTQYF,TGTGCCAGCAGTTTATCGAAGGTGGGCCCGGGAGATACGCAGTATTTT,NA,TRBJ2-3,TRBV27,NA
CASSLRQGEQYF,TGTGCCAGCAGCCTTAGACAGGGGGAGCAGTACTTC,TRBD1,TRBJ2-4,TRBV28,NA
CASSFMYEQYF,TGTGCCAGCAGCTTCATGTACGAGCAGTACTTC,NA,TRBJ2-7,TRBV13,NA
CASSPDVGGYTF,TGTGCCAGCAGCCCCGATGTGGGTGGCTACACCTTC,NA,TRBJ1-2,TRBV7-2,many
CASSSPGVRFF,TGTGCCAGCAGTTCCCCTGGAGTTCGGTTCTTC,NA,TRBJ2-1,TRBV27,NA
CASSLGQGDNEQFF,TGTGCCAGCTCACTGGGGCAGGGGGACAATGAGCAGTTCTTC,TRBD1,TRBJ2-1,TRBV18,NA
CASSLELTSGGHSTDTQYF,TGTGCCAGCAGCTTAGAATTAACTAGCGGGGGCCACAGCACAGATACGCAGTATTTT,TRBD2,TRBJ2-3,TRBV11-2,NA
CASRNRDRGGYTF,TGTGCCAGCAGAAACCGGGACAGGGGTGGCTACACCTTC,TRBD1,TRBJ1-2,TRBV27,NA
CASSTRDGSETQYF,TGCGCCAGCAGCACCCGGGACGGCTCGGAGACCCAGTACTTC,NA,TRBJ2-5,TRBV5-1,few
CSGEVSDTQYF,TGCAGCGGTGAAGTTTCAGATACGCAGTATTTT,NA,TRBJ2-3,TRBV29-1,NA
CSATTIDGNQPQHF,TGCAGTGCTACTACCATCGATGGCAATCAGCCCCAGCATTTT,NA,TRBJ1-5,TRBV20-1,many
CASGFRDRHQETQYF,TGCGCCAGCGGATTCCGGGACAGGCATCAAGAGACCCAGTACTTC,TRBD1,TRBJ2-5,TRBV5-1,NA
CASSKLAANTEAFF,TGTGCCAGCAGCAAATTGGCAGCGAACACTGAAGCTTTCTTT,NA,TRBJ1-1,TRBV6-2/TRBV6-3,few
CATSRDTGRNSPLHF,TGTGCCACCAGCAGAGACACAGGGCGGAATTCACCCCTCCACTTT,NA,TRBJ1-6,TRBV15,NA